The 8 T cell receptor beta chains reported below all come from one sample, sequenced in a study of control samples from healthy donors and cancer patients. Generated by immunoSEQ multiplex PCR, the TCRdb table keeps only in-frame clones and is missing some. The table has 150,000 or so clones, more than 85% seen once. Sequencing used blood. These receptors were taken from a man between 18 and 35 years old in good health.

This chain links TRBV21-1 with TRBJ1-1; the D call in the table, TRBD1, was not verified against the DNA. TRBV21-1 is an annotated pseudogene. The CDR3 loop spans 10 amino acids. The CDR3 reads CACTPGEAFF. Here the CDR3 DNA reads TGTGCCTGCACCCCAGGAGAAGCTTTCTTT.

V is TRBV3-1 (or the pseudogene TRBV3-2) and J is TRBJ1-3; D is perhaps TRBD1 (6 bases). The germline V and J ends were trimmed by 4 bases and 0 bases, with 19 bases remaining between them. The CDR3 spans 18 residues. In germline, CDR1 is LGHDT, CDR2 YNNKEL (reference sequence). CDR3 nucleotides: TGTGCCAGCAGCCGTGGACAGCGGCCTTCCAGCTCTGGAAACACCATATATTTT. This gives the protein CASSRGQRPSSSGNTIYF.

The table lists this clone with a count of one. The chain has TRBV5-4 and TRBJ2-7, with D unclear. CDR3 size: 14 residues. V shed 6 bases and J shed 0 bases, with 13 bases lying between them. Germline V CDR1 and CDR2: SGHNT, YYREEE (reference sequence). CDR3 nucleotides: TGTGCCAGCAACCAGAAGGACGTCTCCTACGAGCAGTACTTC. Residues: CASNQKDVSYEQYF.

The chain employs TRBV30 and TRBJ1-2; D is undetermined. Trimming took off 4 bases at V and 7 bases at J, with 19 bases between the two ends. The germline V gene has CDR1 GTSNPN and CDR2 SVGIG (reference sequence). This CDR3 has 14 residues. The CDR3 DNA reads TGTGCCTGGACCTCGGACGGCCGAAGTAGTGGCTACACCTTC. Amino acids: CAWTSDGRSSGYTF. Full variable domain (rest looked up from reference TRBV30 and TRBJ1-2): SQTIHQWPATLVQPVGSPLSLECTVEGTSNPNLYWYRQAAGRGLQLLFYSVGIGQISSEVPQNLSASRPQDRQFILSSKKLLLSDSGFYLCAWTSDGRSSGYTFGSGTRLTVV.

The rearrangement links TRBV7-3 to TRBJ2-1; D assignment may be TRBD1 or TRBD2 (5 bases each). V was trimmed by 3 bases and J by 6 bases, leaving 9 bases between them. This CDR3 is built from 13 residues. The V gene's germline CDR1 is SGHTA and CDR2 FQGTGA. The CDR3: CASSLGRSNEQFF. For the CDR3, the DNA is TGTGCCAGCAGCTTGGGACGGAGCAATGAGCAGTTCTTC.

The chain combines TRBV19 with TRBJ2-7; D possibly matches TRBD1 or TRBD2 (5 bases each). The germline V gene encodes CDR1 LNHDA and CDR2 SQIVND (reference sequence). The CDR3 length is 12 residues. With 10 bases removed from V and 7 bases from J, the gap between germline ends came to 17 bases. In nucleotides, the CDR3 is TGTGCCACCGGGACCTGGGTTGGGGAGCAGTACTTC. Translation gives CATGTWVGEQYF.

The V gene is TRBV7-8, the J gene TRBJ2-7; TRBD1 aligns across 7 bases. CDR1 is SGHVS, CDR2 FQNEAQ, per germline. The junction had 3 bases not matched to a gene; V was cut back by 5 bases and J by 2 bases. This CDR3 region has 13 residues. The CDR3 here is CASSLQGTYEQYF. CDR3 in DNA: TGTGCCAGCAGCCTACAGGGGACCTACGAGCAGTACTTC.

The rearrangement uses TRBV5-1 and TRBJ1-1; D unclear. Deletions cut 2 bases from V and 2 bases from J, with 16 bases between. Germline V gene lookup returns CDR1 SGHRS and CDR2 YFSETQ. The CDR3 loop spans 16 amino acids. Here the CDR3 DNA reads TGCGCCAGCAGCTTACTCCGTCCCGGGGTTAACACTGAAGCTTTCTTT. Protein sequence: CASSLLRPGVNTEAFF.